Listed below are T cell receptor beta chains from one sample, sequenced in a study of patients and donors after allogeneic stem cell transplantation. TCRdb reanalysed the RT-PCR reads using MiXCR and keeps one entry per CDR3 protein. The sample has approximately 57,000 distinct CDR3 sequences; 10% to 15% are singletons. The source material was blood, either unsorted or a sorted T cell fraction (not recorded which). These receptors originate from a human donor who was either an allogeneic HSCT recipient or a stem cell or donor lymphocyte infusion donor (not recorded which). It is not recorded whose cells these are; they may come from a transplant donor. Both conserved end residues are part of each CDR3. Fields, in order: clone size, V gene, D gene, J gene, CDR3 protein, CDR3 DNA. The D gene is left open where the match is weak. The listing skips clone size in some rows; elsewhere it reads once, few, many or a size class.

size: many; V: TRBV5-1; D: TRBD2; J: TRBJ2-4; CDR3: CASSLASPQGLAGGPNAKNIQYF; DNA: TGCGCCAGCAGCTTGGCCTCGCCGCAGGGGCTAGCGGGAGGACCGAATGCCAAAAACATTCAGTACTTC
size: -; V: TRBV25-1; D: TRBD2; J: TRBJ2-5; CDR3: CASSEYFRTSGSEETQYF; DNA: TGTGCCAGCAGTGAATATTTTCGGACTAGCGGGAGTGAAGAGACCCAGTACTTC
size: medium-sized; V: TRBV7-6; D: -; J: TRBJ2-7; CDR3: CASSLAGGMQYF; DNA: TGTGCCAGCAGCTTAGCGGGAGGAATGCAGTACTTC
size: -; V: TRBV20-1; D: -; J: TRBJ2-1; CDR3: CSAELGVAARGNEQFF; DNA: TGCAGTGCTGAACTCGGAGTAGCGGCAAGGGGCAATGAGCAGTTCTTC
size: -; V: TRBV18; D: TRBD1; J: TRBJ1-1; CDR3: CASSTPGQGWMNTEAFF; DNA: TGTGCCAGCTCAACACCGGGACAGGGCTGGATGAACACTGAAGCTTTCTTT
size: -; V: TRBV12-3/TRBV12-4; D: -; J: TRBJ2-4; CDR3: CASTSRDRKNIQYF; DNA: TGTGCCAGCACCAGCCGGGACCGCAAAAACATTCAGTACTTC
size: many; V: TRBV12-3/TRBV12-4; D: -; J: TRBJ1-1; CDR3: CASSSWDTEAFF; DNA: TGTGCCAGCAGTTCTTGGGACACTGAAGCTTTCTTT
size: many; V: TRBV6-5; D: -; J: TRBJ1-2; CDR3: CASSYIQEVNYGYTF; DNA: TGTGCCAGCAGTTATATCCAGGAAGTTAACTATGGCTACACCTTC
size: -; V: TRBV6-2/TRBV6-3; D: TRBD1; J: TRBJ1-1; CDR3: CASTSQGAARTEAFF; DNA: TGTGCCAGCACCTCCCAGGGGGCGGCGAGAACTGAAGCTTTCTTT
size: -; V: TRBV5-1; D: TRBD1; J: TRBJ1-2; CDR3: CASSSDTGTGGFNYGYTF; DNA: TGCGCCAGCAGCAGTGACACCGGGACAGGAGGTTTCAACTATGGCTACACCTTC
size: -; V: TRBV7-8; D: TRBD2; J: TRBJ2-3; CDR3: CASREGYSGRTDTQYF; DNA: TGTGCCAGCAGGGAGGGGTATAGCGGGAGAACAGATACGCAGTATTTT
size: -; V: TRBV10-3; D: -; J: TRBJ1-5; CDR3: CAISEPQDREGGNQPQHF; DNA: TGTGCCATCAGTGAGCCCCAGGACCGAGAAGGGGGCAATCAGCCCCAGCATTTT
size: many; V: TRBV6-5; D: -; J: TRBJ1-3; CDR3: CASSPRGEPGNTIYF; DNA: TGTGCCAGCAGCCCACGAGGCGAGCCTGGAAACACCATATATTTT
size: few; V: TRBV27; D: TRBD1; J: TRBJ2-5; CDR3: CASISRDRGQETQYF; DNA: TGTGCCAGCATCTCAAGGGACAGGGGGCAAGAGACCCAGTACTTC
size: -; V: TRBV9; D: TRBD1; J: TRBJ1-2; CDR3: CASSSRTGTGGYTF; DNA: TGTGCCAGCAGCTCCCGGACAGGGACGGGTGGCTACACCTTC
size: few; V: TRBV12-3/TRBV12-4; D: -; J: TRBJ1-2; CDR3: CASSKPAYSYTF; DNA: TGTGCCAGCAGTAAACCGGCGTACAGCTACACCTTC
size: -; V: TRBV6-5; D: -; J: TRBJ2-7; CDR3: CASSYGVVYEQYF; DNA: TGTGCCAGCAGTTACGGGGTAGTCTACGAGCAGTACTTC
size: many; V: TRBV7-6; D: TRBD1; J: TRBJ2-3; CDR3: CASSRYRGQSTDTQYF; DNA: TGTGCCAGCAGCCGTTACAGGGGGCAAAGCACAGATACGCAGTATTTT
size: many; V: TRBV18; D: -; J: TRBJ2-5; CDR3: CASSPVSETQYF; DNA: TGTGCCAGCTCACCGGTATCAGAGACCCAGTACTTC
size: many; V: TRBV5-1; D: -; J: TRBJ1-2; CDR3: CASSRSFGGYGYTF; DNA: TGCGCCAGCAGCCGATCTTTTGGGGGCTATGGCTACACCTTC
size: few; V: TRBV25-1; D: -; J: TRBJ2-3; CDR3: CASSEFEAGADTQYF; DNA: TGTGCCAGCAGTGAATTTGAAGCGGGCGCAGATACGCAGTATTTT
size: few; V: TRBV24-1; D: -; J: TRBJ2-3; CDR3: CATNKGGVKADTQYF; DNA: TGTGCCACCAACAAAGGGGGGGTAAAGGCAGATACGCAGTATTTT
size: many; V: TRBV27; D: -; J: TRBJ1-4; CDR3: CASSLAGSNEKLFF; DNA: TGTGCCAGCAGTTTGGCAGGGTCTAATGAAAAACTGTTTTTT
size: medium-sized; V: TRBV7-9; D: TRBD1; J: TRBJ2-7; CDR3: CASSSLDRGDYEQYF; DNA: TGTGCCAGCAGCTCCCTGGACAGGGGGGACTACGAGCAGTACTTC
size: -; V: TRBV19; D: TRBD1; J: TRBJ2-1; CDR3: CASSTTPEGQGDF; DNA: TGTGCCAGTAGTACAACTCCAGAGGGACAGGGGGACTTC
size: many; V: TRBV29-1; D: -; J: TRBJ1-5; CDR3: CSVFPSGGPLSNQPQHF; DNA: TGCAGCGTTTTCCCGTCCGGGGGCCCCCTTAGCAATCAGCCCCAGCATTTT
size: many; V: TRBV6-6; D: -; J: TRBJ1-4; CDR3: CASSSGTITEKLFF; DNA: TGTGCCAGCAGCTCCGGGACAATCACCGAAAAACTGTTTTTT
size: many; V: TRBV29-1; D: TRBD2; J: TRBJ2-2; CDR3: CSVGPSGRGAGELFF; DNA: TGCAGCGTGGGCCCTAGCGGGAGGGGTGCCGGGGAGCTGTTTTTT
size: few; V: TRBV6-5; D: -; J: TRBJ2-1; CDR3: CASSYGSGPFGEQFF; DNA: TGTGCCAGCAGTTACGGGTCAGGGCCTTTTGGTGAGCAGTTCTTC
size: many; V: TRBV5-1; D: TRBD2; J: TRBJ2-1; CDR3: CASSWRLAGGSYNEQFF; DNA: TGCGCCAGCAGCTGGCGGCTAGCGGGAGGCTCCTACAATGAGCAGTTCTTC
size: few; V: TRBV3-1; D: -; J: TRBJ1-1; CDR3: CASSQGGLNTEAFF; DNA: TGTGCCAGCAGCCAAGGGGGCCTGAACACTGAAGCTTTCTTT